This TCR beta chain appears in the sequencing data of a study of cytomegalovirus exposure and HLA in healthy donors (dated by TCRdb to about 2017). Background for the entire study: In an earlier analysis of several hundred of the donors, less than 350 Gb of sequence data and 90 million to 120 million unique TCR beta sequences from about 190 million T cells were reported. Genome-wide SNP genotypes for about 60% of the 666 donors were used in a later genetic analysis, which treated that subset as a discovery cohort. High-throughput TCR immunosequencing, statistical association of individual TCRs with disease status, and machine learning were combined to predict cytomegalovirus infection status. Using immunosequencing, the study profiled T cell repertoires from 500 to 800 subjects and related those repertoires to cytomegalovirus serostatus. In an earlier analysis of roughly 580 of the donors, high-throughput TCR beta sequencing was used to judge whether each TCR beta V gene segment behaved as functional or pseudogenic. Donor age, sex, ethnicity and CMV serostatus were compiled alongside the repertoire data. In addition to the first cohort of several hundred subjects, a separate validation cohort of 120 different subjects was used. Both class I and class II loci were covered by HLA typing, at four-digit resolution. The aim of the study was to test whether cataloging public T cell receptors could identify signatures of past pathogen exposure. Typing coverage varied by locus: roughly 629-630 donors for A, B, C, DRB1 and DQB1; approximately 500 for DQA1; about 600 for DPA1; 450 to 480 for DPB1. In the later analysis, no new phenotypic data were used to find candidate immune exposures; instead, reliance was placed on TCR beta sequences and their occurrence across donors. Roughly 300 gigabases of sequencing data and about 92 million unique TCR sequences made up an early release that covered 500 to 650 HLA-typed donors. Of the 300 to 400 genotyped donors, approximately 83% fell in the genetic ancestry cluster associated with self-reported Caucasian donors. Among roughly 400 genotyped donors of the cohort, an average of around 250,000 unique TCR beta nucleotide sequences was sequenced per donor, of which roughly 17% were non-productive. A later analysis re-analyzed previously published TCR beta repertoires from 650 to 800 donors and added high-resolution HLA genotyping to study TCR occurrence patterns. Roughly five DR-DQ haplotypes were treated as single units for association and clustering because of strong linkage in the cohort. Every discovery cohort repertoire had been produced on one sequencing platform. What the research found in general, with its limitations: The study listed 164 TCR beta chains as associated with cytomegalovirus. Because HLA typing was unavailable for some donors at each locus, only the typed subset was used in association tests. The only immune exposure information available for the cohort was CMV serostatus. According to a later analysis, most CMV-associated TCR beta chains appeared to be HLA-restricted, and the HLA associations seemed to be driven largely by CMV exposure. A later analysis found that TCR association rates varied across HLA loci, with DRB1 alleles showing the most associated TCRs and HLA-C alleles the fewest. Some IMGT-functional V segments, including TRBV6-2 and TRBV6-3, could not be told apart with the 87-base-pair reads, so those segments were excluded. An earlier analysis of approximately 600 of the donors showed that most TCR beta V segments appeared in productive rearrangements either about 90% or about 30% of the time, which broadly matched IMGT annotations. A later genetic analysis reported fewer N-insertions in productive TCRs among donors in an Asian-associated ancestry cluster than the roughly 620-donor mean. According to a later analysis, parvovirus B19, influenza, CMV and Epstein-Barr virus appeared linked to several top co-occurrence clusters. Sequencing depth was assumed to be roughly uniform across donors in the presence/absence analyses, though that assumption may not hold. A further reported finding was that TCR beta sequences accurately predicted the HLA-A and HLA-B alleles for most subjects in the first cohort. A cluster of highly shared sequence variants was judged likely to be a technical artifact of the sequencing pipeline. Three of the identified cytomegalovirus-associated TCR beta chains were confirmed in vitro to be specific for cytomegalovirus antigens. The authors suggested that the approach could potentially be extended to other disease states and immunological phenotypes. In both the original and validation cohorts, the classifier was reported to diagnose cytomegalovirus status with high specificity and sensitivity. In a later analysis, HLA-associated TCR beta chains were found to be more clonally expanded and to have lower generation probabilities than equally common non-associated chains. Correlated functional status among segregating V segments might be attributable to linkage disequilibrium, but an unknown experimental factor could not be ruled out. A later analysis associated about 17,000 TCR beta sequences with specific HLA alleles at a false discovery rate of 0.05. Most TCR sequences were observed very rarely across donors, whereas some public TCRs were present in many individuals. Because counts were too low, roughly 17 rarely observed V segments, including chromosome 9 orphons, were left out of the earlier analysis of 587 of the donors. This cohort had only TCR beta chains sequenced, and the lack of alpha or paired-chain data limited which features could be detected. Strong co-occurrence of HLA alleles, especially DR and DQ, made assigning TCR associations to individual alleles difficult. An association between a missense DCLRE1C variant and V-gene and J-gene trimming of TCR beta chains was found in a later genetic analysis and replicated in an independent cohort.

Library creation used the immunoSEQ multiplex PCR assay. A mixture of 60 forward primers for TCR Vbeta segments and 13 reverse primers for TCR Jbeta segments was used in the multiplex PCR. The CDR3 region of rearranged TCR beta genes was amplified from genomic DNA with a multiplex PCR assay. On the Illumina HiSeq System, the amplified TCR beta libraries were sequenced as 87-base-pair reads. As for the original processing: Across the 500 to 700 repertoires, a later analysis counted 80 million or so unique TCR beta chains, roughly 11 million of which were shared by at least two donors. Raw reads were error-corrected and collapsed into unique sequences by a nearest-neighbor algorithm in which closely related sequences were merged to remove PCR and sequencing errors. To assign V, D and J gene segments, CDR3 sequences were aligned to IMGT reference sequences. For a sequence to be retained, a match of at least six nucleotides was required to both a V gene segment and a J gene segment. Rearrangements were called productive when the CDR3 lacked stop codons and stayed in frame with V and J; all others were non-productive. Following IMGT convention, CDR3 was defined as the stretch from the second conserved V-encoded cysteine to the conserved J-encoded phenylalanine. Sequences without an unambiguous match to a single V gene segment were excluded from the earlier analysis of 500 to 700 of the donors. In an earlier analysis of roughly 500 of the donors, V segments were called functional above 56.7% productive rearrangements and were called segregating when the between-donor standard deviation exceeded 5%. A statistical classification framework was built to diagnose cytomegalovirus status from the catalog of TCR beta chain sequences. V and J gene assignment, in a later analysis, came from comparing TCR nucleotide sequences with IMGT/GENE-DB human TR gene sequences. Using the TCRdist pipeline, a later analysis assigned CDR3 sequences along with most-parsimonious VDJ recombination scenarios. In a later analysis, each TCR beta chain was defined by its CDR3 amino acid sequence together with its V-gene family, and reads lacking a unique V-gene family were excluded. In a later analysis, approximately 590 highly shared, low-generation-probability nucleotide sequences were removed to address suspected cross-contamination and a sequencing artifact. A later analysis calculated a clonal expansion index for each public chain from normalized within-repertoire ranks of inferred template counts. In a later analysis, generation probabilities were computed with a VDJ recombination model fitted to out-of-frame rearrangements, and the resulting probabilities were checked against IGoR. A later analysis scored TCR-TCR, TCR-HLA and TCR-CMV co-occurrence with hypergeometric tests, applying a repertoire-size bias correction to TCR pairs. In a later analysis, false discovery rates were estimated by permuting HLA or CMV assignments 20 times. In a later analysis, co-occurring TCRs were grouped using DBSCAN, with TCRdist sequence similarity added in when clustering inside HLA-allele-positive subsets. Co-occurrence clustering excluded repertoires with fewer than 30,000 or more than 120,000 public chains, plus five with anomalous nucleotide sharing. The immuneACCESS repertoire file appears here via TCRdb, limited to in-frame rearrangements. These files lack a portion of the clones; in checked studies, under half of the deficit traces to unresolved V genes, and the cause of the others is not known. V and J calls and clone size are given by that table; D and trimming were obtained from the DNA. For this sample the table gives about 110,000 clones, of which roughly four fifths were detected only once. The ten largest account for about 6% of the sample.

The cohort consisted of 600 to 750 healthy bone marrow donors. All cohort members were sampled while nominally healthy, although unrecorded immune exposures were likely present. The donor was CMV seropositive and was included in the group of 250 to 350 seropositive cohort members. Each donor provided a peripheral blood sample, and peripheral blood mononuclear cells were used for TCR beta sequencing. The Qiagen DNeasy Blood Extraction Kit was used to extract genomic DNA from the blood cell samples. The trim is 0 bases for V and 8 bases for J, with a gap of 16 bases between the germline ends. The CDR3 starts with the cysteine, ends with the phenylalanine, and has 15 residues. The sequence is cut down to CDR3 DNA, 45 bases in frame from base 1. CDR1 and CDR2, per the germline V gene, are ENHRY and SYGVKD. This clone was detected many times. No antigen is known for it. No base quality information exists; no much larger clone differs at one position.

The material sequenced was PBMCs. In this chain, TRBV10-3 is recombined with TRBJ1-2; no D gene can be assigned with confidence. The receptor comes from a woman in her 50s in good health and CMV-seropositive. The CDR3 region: CAISESAGYNRGYTF. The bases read TGTGCCATCAGTGAGTCTGCGGGTTACAACCGGGGCTACACCTTC.